This T cell receptor (beta chain) was sequenced for a study of blood T cell repertoires in COVID-19. Study details: Whether acute or convalescent, the COVID-19 samples came from the United States, Italy and Spain. The cDNA or gDNA used as material had been derived from T cells, B-cell-depleted T cells, or PBMCs.

This CDR3 comprises 11 residues. V lost 10 bases, J lost 8 bases, and 14 bases lay in between. Germline values: CDR1 MNHEY, CDR2 SMNVEV (reference sequence). Patients in Seattle were enrolled during active infection, then followed longitudinally. Methods used by the authors: Estimates of nucleated cell counts were drawn from the amplification of reference gene primers. Clones were sequenced by immunoSEQ multiplex PCR, and TCRdb holds only the in-frame ones, with some missing. V and J calls and clone size are those listed in that table; D and trimming were worked out from the DNA. In the table there are 95,000 to 100,000 clones, roughly 90% of which are singletons.

The TCR sequence derives from a human donor with COVID-19, enrolled during active disease. The donor label of this sample is uncertain. This chain joins TRBV27 and TRBJ1-2, with TRBD1 as a possible D gene (5 bases). Sequences were obtained from peripheral blood. The CDR3 loop reads CATSGPRGYTF. The CDR3 DNA reads as TGTGCCACCTCAGGGCCGCGGGGCTACACCTTC.